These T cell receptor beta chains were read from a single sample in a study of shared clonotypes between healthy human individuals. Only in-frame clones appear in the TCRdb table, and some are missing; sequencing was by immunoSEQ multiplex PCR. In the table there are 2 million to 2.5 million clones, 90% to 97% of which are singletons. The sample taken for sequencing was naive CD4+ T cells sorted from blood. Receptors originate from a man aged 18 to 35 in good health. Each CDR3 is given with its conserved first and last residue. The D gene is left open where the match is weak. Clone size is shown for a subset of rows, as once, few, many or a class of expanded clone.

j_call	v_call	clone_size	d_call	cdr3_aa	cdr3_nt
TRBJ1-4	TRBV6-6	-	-	CASSYSGGTNEKLFF	TGTGCCAGCAGTTACTCGGGGGGGACTAATGAAAAACTGTTTTTT
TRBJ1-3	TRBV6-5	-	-	CASSYLPRSGNTIYF	TGTGCCAGCAGTTACCTTCCCCGCTCTGGAAACACCATATATTTT
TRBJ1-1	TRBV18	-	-	CASSPPIGAGSNTEAFF	TGTGCCAGCTCACCACCGATTGGGGCCGGTTCAAACACTGAAGCTTTCTTT
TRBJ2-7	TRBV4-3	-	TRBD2	CASSQAHTSVPYEQYF	TGCGCCAGCAGCCAAGCCCACACTAGCGTCCCGTACGAGCAGTACTTC
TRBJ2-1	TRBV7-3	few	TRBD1	CASSQAPGGNEQFF	TGTGCCAGCAGCCAGGCCCCAGGGGGCAATGAGCAGTTCTTC
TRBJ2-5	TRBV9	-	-	CASSVGLGSGQETQYF	TGTGCCAGCAGCGTAGGACTGGGATCAGGGCAAGAGACCCAGTACTTC
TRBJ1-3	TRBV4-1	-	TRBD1	CASSLGQGPGNTIYF	TGCGCCAGCAGCCTAGGACAGGGACCTGGAAACACCATATATTTT
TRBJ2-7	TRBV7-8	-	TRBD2	CASSLGASGSYEQYF	TGTGCCAGCAGCTTAGGGGCTAGCGGGAGCTACGAGCAGTACTTC
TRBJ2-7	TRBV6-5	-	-	CASSFDRYEQYF	TGTGCCAGCAGTTTCGACAGGTACGAGCAGTACTTC
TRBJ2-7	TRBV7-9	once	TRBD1	CASSPLGQPYEQYF	TGTGCCAGCAGCCCCCTGGGACAGCCCTACGAGCAGTACTTC
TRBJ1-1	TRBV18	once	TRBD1	CASSPLGTGPNTEAFF	TGTGCCAGCTCACCCCTCGGGACAGGACCAAACACTGAAGCTTTCTTT
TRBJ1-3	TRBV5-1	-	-	CASSSDGGSGNTIYF	TGCGCCAGCAGCTCGGACGGCGGCTCTGGAAACACCATATATTTT
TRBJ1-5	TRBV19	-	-	CASGTVDGGNQPQHF	TGTGCCAGCGGAACCGTTGATGGCGGAAATCAGCCCCAGCATTTT
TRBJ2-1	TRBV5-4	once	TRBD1	CASSFQGAFGNEQFF	TGTGCCAGCAGCTTCCAGGGGGCTTTCGGGAATGAGCAGTTCTTC
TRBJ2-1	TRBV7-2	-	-	CASSPSGTFSEQFF	TGTGCCAGCAGCCCCAGCGGCACCTTCAGCGAGCAGTTCTTC
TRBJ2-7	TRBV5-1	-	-	CASSLGSGNEQYF	TGCGCCAGCAGCTTGGGTTCTGGGAACGAGCAGTACTTC
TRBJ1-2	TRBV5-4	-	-	CASSLLGGMDYGYTF	TGTGCCAGCAGCTTGCTTGGGGGGATGGACTATGGCTACACCTTC
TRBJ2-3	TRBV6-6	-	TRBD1	CASSDTGGADTQYF	TGTGCCAGCAGTGACACAGGGGGCGCAGATACGCAGTATTTT
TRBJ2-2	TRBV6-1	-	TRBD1	CAIRGDRGNTGELFF	TGTGCCATAAGGGGGGACAGGGGGAACACCGGGGAGCTGTTTTTT
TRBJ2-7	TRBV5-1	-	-	CASSFRDGSYEQYF	TGCGCCAGCAGCTTCCGGGACGGATCGTACGAGCAGTACTTC
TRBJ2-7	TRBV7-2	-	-	CASSPHLTSYEQYF	TGTGCCAGCAGCCCTCACCTGACTAGCTACGAGCAGTACTTC
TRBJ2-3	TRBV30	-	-	CAWNGGRADTQYF	TGTGCCTGGAACGGGGGGCGGGCAGATACGCAGTATTTT
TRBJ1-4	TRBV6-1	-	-	CASSESREKLFF	TGTGCCAGCAGTGAAAGTAGAGAAAAACTGTTTTTT
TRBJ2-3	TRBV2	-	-	CASSSDSTDTQYF	TGTGCCAGCAGCTCGGATAGCACAGATACGCAGTATTTT
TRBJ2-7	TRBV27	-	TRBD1	CASSPGQGFNRQYF	TGTGCCAGCAGTCCGGGACAGGGATTTAACCGGCAGTACTTC
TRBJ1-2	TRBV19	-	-	CATAPTVNYGYTF	TGTGCCACCGCCCCGACGGTAAACTATGGCTACACCTTC
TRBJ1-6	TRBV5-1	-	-	CASSLRDRYNSPLHF	TGCGCCAGCAGCTTGCGAGACAGGTATAATTCACCCCTCCACTTT
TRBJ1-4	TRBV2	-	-	CASSEGGRATNEKLFF	TGTGCCAGCAGTGAGGGGGGTAGGGCAACTAATGAAAAACTGTTTTTT
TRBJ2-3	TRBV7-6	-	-	CASSSGGSYTDTQYF	TGTGCCAGCAGCTCCGGGGGATCTTACACAGATACGCAGTATTTT
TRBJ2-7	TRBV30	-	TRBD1	CAWRDDRAEQYF	TGTGCCTGGAGGGACGACAGGGCCGAGCAGTACTTC
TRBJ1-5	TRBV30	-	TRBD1	CAWSSGQGIDQPQHF	TGTGCCTGGAGTTCCGGACAGGGTATAGATCAGCCCCAGCATTTT
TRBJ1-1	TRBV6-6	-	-	CASSYRGDAFF	TGTGCCAGCAGTTATCGCGGGGACGCTTTCTTT
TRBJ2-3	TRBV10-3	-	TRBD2	CAISETSGTDTQYF	TGTGCCATCAGTGAGACTAGCGGCACAGATACGCAGTATTTT
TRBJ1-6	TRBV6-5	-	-	CASSSDSSYNSPLHF	TGTGCCAGCAGTTCTGACAGCTCCTATAATTCACCCCTCCACTTT